Listed below are T cell receptor beta chains from one sample, sequenced in a study of shared clonotypes between healthy human individuals. Assay: immunoSEQ multiplex PCR; the TCRdb copy retains only in-frame clones and omits some. The sample lists about 670,000 clones, about two thirds occurring once. The sequenced material came from memory CD4+ T cells sorted from blood. The source is a woman aged 25 to 39 in good health. Both conserved end residues are part of each CDR3. Fields, in order: J gene, V gene, D gene, clone size, CDR3 protein, CDR3 DNA. A D gene is named only where the DNA matches it firmly. Clone size, where shown, is once, few, many, or a class for clones that have expanded.

>TRBJ2-1|TRBV5-1|TRBD2|-
CASSIGSSGNEQFF
TGCGCCAGCAGTATTGGATCTAGCGGCAATGAGCAGTTCTTC
>TRBJ2-3|TRBV5-4|TRBD2|-
CASSLTSGSTDTQYF
TGTGCCAGCAGCCTGACTAGCGGGAGCACAGATACGCAGTATTTT
>TRBJ2-7|TRBV7-9|-|-
CASSLAQGVGDEQYF
TGTGCCAGCAGCTTAGCTCAGGGTGTGGGAGACGAGCAGTACTTC
>TRBJ1-1|TRBV28|-|-
CATRDILSSEAFF
TGTGCCACCAGAGATATTCTATCATCTGAAGCTTTCTTT
>TRBJ1-2|TRBV19|-|-
CASSSQIRYGYTF
TGTGCCAGTAGTTCCCAGATCCGCTATGGCTACACCTTC
>TRBJ2-7|TRBV7-9|-|-
CASSFSSTYEQYF
TGTGCCAGCAGCTTTAGCTCAACCTACGAGCAGTACTTC
>TRBJ2-1|TRBV5-1|-|-
CASSFRRGSYNEQFF
TGCGCCAGCAGCTTTCGACGGGGCTCCTACAATGAGCAGTTCTTC
>TRBJ2-7|TRBV9|-|few
CASSKGPSYEQYF
TGTGCCAGCAGCAAGGGACCGAGCTACGAGCAGTACTTC
>TRBJ2-5|TRBV5-1|-|-
CASSLGGLHGETQYF
TGCGCCAGCAGCTTGGGGGGTCTCCATGGAGAGACCCAGTACTTC
>TRBJ2-1|TRBV18|TRBD2|-
CASSGDGRRDEQFF
TGTGCCAGCTCAGGAGACGGGAGGAGAGATGAGCAGTTCTTC
>TRBJ1-1|TRBV5-1|-|-
CASSFGISLEGNTEAFF
TGCGCCAGCAGCTTCGGGATTTCCCTCGAGGGGAACACTGAAGCTTTCTTT